This is a list of T cell receptor beta chains from one sample in a study of blood T cell repertoires in COVID-19. TCRdb keeps only in-frame clones here, not all; method: immunoSEQ multiplex PCR. The sample holds some 400,000 clones, around 87% seen once. The sequenced sample was peripheral blood. These TCRs come from a woman aged 55-69 years with COVID-19, enrolled during active disease. Both conserved end residues are trimmed from each CDR3.

v_call	j_call	cdr3_aa
TRBV19	TRBJ2-5	ASKSREETQY
TRBV6-1	TRBJ1-5	ASSERQVQPQH
TRBV2	TRBJ2-2	ASRVRETGELF
TRBV5-4	TRBJ1-2	ASSLARRGSSYGYT
TRBV15	TRBJ2-1	ATSREYLAGGRNEQF
TRBV30	TRBJ1-4	AWSSLGGPFNEKLF
TRBV2	TRBJ1-1	ASSEARTAYTEAF
TRBV10-3	TRBJ2-7	ASSDGILRDEQY
TRBV5-6	TRBJ2-2	ASSTGTGGSGELF
TRBV20-1	TRBJ1-1	SASLQANTEAF
TRBV24-1	TRBJ2-1	ATSDSGPSSGTNNEQF
TRBV6-5	TRBJ1-1	ASMNQGARNTEAF
TRBV18	TRBJ1-2	ASSPRDSGYT
TRBV7-2	TRBJ1-6	ASSSSRNSPLH
TRBV6-1	TRBJ2-5	ASSEATGLAGGRRETQY
TRBV18	TRBJ1-2	ASSPRTGGGDGYT
TRBV5-1	TRBJ1-5	ATTWCPPDQPQH
TRBV9	TRBJ1-3	ASSAGQGISGNTIY
TRBV6-5	TRBJ1-1	ASRSHRGNTEAF
TRBV27	TRBJ2-2	ASQGLDLFNTGELF
TRBV28	TRBJ2-1	ASRRTSGGLNEQF
TRBV4-2	TRBJ2-5	ASSQVIRVETQY
TRBV4-1	TRBJ2-1	ASSQEECEF
TRBV9	TRBJ1-3	ASSINRTVAGNTIY
TRBV30	TRBJ2-4	AWSSTVAKNIQY
TRBV12-3/TRBV12-4	TRBJ2-7	ASSLRQFYEQY
TRBV12-3/TRBV12-4	TRBJ2-3	ASSRESDTQY
TRBV2	TRBJ1-5	ASSDAQGAQPQH
TRBV6-1	TRBJ2-1	ASSERYSYNEQF
TRBV5-1	TRBJ2-2	ASSLAKFVGANTGELF
TRBV5-1	TRBJ1-6	ASSGGGSSDHSPLH
TRBV29-1	TRBJ2-7	SVSPGQGAGSYEQY
TRBV2	TRBJ1-4	ASRAGEATNEKLF
TRBV7-9	TRBJ1-4	ASSLGVTGFRSNEKLF
TRBV3-1/TRBV3-2	TRBJ2-7	ASSLQRSSYEQY
TRBV12-3/TRBV12-4	TRBJ1-2	ASSLAKGQT
TRBV4-1	TRBJ1-2	ASSQGDRANYGYT
TRBV5-6	TRBJ2-7	ASSLSLGTRNYEQY
TRBV5-1	TRBJ2-1	ASSYTGLGSNEQF
TRBV7-2	TRBJ1-2	ASTPNRAGAYGYT
TRBV7-9	TRBJ1-2	ASSPGAGGRGYT
TRBV2	TRBJ2-2	ASRRTPAGELF
TRBV28	TRBJ1-2	ASSLGAGTNYGYT
TRBV7-3	TRBJ2-1	ASSFRQGAYNEQF
TRBV13	TRBJ1-2	ASSLRGANYGYT